The clone carrying this T cell receptor beta chain has ten or more counts. Antigen unknown. The final CDR3 position lacks the conserved phenylalanine or tryptophan, pointing to a likely read error. No DNA is shown, since the ends of the CDR3 on it are uncertain; the CDR3 is the one TCRdb lists. The source of the sample is a study of T-cell reconstitution after alpha-beta-depleted transplantation in children. This sample's TCRbeta library carried unique molecular identifier barcodes. Via MiXCR, TCRdb re-called the PCR reads, giving one row per CDR3 protein. The sample has tens of thousands of distinct CDR3 sequences, about 5.8% seen once. The CDR3 is made up of 10 amino acids, end residues included. Germline assignment: CDR1 DFQATT and CDR2 SNEGSKA (reference sequence). Whole-study findings and limits: T-cell counts and diversity at one year post-transplant came mainly from newly produced T cells. Certain patients had high TCRbeta diversity at day 60, and it came from recipient T cells and thymic progenitors that survived.

The chain uses TRBV20-1 and TRBJ2-3. Sequenced here: PBMCs, mostly from graft donor cells, sampled 180 days after TCRalphabeta/CD19-depleted stem cell transplant. This receptor was identified in a male patient aged 5 to 17 who had a stem cell transplant for acute myeloid leukemia, so the T cells may come from the graft donor. Here the CDR3 reads CSARDPSSGV.